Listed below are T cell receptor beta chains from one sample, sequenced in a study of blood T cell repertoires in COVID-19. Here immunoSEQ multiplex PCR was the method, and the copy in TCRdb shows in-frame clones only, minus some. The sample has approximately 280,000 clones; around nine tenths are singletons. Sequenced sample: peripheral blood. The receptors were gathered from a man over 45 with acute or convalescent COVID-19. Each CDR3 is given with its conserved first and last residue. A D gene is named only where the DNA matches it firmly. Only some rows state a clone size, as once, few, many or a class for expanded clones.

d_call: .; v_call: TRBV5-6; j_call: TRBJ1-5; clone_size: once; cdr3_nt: TGTGCCAGCAGCTTGGCCAGGGATCAGCCCCAGCATTTT; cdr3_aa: CASSLARDQPQHF
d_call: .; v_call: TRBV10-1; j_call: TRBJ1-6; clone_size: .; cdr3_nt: TGCGCCAGCAGTGAGGAACCCGGGGGACCCCTCCACTTT; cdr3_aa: CASSEEPGGPLHF
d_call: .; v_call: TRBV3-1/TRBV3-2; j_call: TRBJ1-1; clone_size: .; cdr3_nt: TGTGCCAGCAGCCAAGGACGGGGGAGGGGCGAAGCTTTCTTT; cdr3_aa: CASSQGRGRGEAFF
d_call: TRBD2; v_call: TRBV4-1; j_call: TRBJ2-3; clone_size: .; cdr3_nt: TGCGCCAGCAGCCCGGGACTAGCGGGGGCCACCATGAACACAGATACGCAGTATTTT; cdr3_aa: CASSPGLAGATMNTDTQYF
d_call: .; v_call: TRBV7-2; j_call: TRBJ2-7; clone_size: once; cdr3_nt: TGTGCCAGCAGCCTTAACGGGGGTAGCTTCTACGAGCAGTACTTC; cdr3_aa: CASSLNGGSFYEQYF
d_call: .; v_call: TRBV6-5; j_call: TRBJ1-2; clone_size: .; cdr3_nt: TGTGCCAGCAGACCGACCGGGATCCTAATCTATGGCTACACCTTC; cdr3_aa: CASRPTGILIYGYTF
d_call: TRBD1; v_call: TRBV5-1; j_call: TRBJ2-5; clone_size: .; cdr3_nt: TGCGCCAGCAGCTTGTCCTCTACAGGGGGTCAAGAGACCCAGTACTTC; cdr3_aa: CASSLSSTGGQETQYF
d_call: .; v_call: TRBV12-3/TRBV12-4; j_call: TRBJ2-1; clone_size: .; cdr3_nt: TGTGCCAGCAGTCAGGGCTATGAGCAGTTCTTC; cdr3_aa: CASSQGYEQFF
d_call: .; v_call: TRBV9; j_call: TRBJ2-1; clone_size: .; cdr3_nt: TGTGCCAGCAGCGTAGGAGGGGGGGCCAGTAATGAGCAGTTCTTC; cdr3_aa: CASSVGGGASNEQFF
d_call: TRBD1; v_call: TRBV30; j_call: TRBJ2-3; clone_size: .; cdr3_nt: TGTGCCTGGAGTGTAGGGACAGGGGCTAACACAGATACGCAGTATTTT; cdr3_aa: CAWSVGTGANTDTQYF
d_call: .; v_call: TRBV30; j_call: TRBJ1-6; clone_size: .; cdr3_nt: TGTGCCTGGAGTGTACAGGAAAATTCACCCCTCCACTTT; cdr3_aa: CAWSVQENSPLHF
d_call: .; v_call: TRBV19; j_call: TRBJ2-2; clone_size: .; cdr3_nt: TGTGCCAGTAGTCTGACAGGGAACACCGGGGAGCTGTTTTTT; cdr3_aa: CASSLTGNTGELFF
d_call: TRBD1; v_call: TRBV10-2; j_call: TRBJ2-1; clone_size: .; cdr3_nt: TGCGCCAGCAAGGGGACAGGGCCCTACAATGAGCAGTTCTTC; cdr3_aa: CASKGTGPYNEQFF
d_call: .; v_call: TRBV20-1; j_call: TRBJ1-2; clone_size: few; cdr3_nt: TGCAGTGCCCTTTATGGCTACACCTTC; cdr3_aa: CSALYGYTF
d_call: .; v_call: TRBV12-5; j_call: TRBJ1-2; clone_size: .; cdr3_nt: TGTGCTAGTGGTTTGGACCGACAGTTTCGGGGCTACACCTTC; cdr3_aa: CASGLDRQFRGYTF
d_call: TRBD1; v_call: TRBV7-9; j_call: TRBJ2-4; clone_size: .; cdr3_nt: TGTGCCAGCAGCTTATGGACAGGGAGTGCTCGAGCCAAAAACATTCAGTACTTC; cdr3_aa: CASSLWTGSARAKNIQYF
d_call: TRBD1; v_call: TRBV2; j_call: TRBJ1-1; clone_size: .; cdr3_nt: TGTGCCAGCAGTAGGGACAGAAACACTGAAGCTTTCTTT; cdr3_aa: CASSRDRNTEAFF
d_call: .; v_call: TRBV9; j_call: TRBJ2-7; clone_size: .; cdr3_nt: TGTGCCAGCAGCGTAGCGCAGGAACCCGCCGAGCAGTACTTC; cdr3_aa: CASSVAQEPAEQYF
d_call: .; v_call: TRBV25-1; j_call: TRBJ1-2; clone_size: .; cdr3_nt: TGTGCCAGCAGTGAGCAGGGGCGCGAGGGCTACACCTTC; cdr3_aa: CASSEQGREGYTF
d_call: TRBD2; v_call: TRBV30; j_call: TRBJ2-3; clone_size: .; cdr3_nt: TGTGCCTGGAGCTTTAGCGGGGGGGTAGATACGCAGTATTTT; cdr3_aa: CAWSFSGGVDTQYF
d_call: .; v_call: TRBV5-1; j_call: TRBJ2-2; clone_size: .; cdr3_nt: TGCGCCAGTTTCGCACGAGCCGGGGAGCTGTTTTTT; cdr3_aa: CASFARAGELFF
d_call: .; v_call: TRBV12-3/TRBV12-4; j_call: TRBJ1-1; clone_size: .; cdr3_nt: TGTGCCAGCAGTTTTGGGCTTGAAGCTTTCTTT; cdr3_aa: CASSFGLEAFF
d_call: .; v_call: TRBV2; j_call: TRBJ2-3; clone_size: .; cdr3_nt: TGTGCCAGCAGTGGGGACATCCCAGATACGCAGTATTTT; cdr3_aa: CASSGDIPDTQYF
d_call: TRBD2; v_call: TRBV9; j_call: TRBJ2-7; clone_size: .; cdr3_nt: TGTGCCAGCAGCGTAGGATTTGGTAGCGGGCCTCCTCCCTACGAGCAGTACTTC; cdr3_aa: CASSVGFGSGPPPYEQYF
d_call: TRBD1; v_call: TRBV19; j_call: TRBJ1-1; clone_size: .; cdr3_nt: TGTGCCAGTAGCCAGGACAGGATAAACACTGAAGCTTTCTTT; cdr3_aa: CASSQDRINTEAFF
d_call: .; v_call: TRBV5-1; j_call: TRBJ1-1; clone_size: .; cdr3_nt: TGCGCCAGCAAGGGGAAGTTGGCGAACACTGAAGCTTTCTTT; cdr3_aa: CASKGKLANTEAFF
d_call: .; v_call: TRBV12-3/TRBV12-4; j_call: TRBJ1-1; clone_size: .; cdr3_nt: TGTGCCAGCAGTTTAATACGGGGGACTGAAGCTTTCTTT; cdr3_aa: CASSLIRGTEAFF
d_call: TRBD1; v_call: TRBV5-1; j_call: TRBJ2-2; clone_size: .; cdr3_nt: TGCGCCAGCAGCTTCGACAGGGGGCAAGGGGAGCTGTTTTTT; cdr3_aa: CASSFDRGQGELFF
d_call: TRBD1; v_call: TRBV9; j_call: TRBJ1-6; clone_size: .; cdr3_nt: TGTGCCAGCAGCGCCCGGGACAGTGTTTATAATTCACCCCTCCACTTT; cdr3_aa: CASSARDSVYNSPLHF
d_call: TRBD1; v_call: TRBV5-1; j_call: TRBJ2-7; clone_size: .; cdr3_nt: TGCGCCAGCAGCCCCCAGGGACAGGGTTACGAGCAGTACTTC; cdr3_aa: CASSPQGQGYEQYF
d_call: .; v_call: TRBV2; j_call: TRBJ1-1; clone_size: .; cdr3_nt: TGTGCCAGCAGCAAAGAGGGGAACACTGAAGCTTTCTTT; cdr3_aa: CASSKEGNTEAFF
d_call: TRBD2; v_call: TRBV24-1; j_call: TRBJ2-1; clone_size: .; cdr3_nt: TGTGCCACCAGTGCCTTGACTAGCGGGGGGGCCTTTGAGCAGTTCTTC; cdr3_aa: CATSALTSGGAFEQFF
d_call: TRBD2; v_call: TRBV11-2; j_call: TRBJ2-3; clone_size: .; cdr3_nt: TGTGCCAGCAGCGAAGGGACTAGCGGGGTGGCAGATACGCAGTATTTT; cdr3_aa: CASSEGTSGVADTQYF
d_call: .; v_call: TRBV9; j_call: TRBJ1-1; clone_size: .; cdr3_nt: TGTGCCAGCAGCGTAGTGATGAGCAGGGTTAACACTGAAGCTTTCTTT; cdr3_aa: CASSVVMSRVNTEAFF
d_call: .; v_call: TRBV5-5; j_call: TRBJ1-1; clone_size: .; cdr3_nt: TGTGCCAGCAGCCCCGCCCCTATCCTACAGGGCACTGAAGCTTTCTTT; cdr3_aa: CASSPAPILQGTEAFF
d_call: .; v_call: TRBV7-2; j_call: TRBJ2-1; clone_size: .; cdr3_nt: TGTGCCAGCAGCCCCAGCCGGGGCTACAATGAGCAGTTCTTC; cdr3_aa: CASSPSRGYNEQFF
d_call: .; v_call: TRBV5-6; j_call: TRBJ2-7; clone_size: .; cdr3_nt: TGTGCCAGCAGCTTGCAGGGATTTTCCTACGAGCAGTACTTC; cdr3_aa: CASSLQGFSYEQYF
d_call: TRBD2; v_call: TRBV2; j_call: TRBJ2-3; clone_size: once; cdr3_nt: TGTGCCAGCAGTGAAGGGACTAGCGGAGATACGCAGTATTTT; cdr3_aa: CASSEGTSGDTQYF
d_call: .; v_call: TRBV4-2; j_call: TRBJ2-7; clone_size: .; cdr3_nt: TGTGCCAGCAGCCAAGGTCAGGGAGGCCCCTACGAGCAGTACTTC; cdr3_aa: CASSQGQGGPYEQYF
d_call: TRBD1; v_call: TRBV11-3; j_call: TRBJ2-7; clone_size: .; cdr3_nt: TGTGCCAGCAGCTTAGACTACAGGGGGCCCGAGCAGTACTTC; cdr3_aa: CASSLDYRGPEQYF
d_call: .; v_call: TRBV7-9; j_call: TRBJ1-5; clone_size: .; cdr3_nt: TGTGCCAGCAGCTTAGGCGTTGGGGGCCCGGGGAGCAATCAGCCCCAGCATTTT; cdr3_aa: CASSLGVGGPGSNQPQHF
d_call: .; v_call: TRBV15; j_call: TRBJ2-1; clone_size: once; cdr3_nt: TGTGCCACCAGCAGAGGAACAGACAATGAGCAGTTCTTC; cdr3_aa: CATSRGTDNEQFF
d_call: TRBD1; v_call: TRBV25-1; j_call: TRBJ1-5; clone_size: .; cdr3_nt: TGTGCCAGCAGTGTACAGGGGATGGATCAGCCCCAGCATTTT; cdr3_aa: CASSVQGMDQPQHF
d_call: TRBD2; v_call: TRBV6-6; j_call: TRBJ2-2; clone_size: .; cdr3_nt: TGTGCCAGCAGCAATCGCGGGGGGGCGAACACCGGGGAGCTGTTTTTT; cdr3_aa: CASSNRGGANTGELFF
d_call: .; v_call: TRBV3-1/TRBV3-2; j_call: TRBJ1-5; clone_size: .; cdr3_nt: TGTGCCAGCAGCCAAACGGACTCCCGGGTTCAGCCCCAGCATTTT; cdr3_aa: CASSQTDSRVQPQHF
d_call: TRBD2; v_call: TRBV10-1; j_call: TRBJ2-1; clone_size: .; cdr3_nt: TGCGCCAGCAGTGTTAGCGGGGGGAACAATGAGCAGTTCTTC; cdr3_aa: CASSVSGGNNEQFF